This T cell receptor beta chain was found in a study of T cell responses to AZD1222 COVID-19 vaccine. Study outcomes and limitations: Only a handful of AZD1222 recipients tested seropositive at baseline. Repertoires were sampled only after the peak T cell response. White British donors predominated, females outnumbered males, and clonal diversity was possibly underestimated. With two AZD1222 doses given, Spike-specific TCR breadth and depth both rose.

To note about this clone: Its antigen is unknown.

The method was immunoSEQ multiplex PCR; TCRdb's version includes in-frame clones alone and lacks a portion of them. The sample has 65,000 to 90,000 clones, roughly 87% seen once. Sequencing was performed on peripheral blood, taken 28 days after the second AZD1222 dose. This receptor was obtained from an adult who received the AZD1222 COVID-19 vaccine.

The CDR3 spells CASSLGQGPGSNQPQHF. CDR3 DNA sequence: TGTGCCAGCAGCTTGGGACAGGGACCTGGTAGCAATCAGCCCCAGCATTTT. The chain uses TRBV9 and TRBJ1-5, with TRBD1 identical over 9 bases. This CDR3 has 17 residues. J gave up 0 bases and V 4 bases, and 8 bases lay outside the gene matches. CDR1 and CDR2 (germline): SGDLS, YYNGEE.